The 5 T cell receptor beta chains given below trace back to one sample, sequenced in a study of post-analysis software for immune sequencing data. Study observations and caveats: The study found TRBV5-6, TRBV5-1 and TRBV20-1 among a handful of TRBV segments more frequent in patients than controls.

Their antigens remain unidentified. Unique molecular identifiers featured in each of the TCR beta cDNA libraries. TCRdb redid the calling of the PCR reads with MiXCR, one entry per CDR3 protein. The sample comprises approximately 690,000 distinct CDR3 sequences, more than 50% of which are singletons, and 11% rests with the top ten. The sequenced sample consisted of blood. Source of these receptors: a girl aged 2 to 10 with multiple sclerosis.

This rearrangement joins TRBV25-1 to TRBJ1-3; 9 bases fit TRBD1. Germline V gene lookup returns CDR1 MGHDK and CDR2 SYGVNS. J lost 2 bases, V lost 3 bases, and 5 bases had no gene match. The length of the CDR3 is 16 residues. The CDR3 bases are TGTGCCAGCAGTGATTTACAGGGGGCAGCTGGAAACACCATATATTTT. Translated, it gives CASSDLQGAAGNTIYF.

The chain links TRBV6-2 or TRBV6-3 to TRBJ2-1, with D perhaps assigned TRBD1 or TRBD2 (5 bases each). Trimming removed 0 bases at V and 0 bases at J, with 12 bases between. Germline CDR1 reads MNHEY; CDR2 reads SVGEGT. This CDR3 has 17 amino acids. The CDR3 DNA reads TGTGCCAGCAGTTACTCGAGGGACGCAAGCTCCTACAATGAGCAGTTCTTC. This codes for CASSYSRDASSYNEQFF.

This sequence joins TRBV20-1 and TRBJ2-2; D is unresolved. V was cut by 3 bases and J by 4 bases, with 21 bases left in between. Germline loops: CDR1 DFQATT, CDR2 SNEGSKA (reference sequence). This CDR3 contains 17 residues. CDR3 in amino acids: CSARLPVGGPVTGELFF. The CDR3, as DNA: TGCAGTGCTAGGCTTCCCGTGGGCGGTCCCGTCACCGGGGAGCTGTTTTTT.

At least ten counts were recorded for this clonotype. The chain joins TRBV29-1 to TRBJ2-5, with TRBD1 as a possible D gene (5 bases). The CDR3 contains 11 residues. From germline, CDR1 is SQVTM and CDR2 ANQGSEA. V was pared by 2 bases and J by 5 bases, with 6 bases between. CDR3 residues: CSVERGETQYF. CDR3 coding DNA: TGCAGCGTTGAAAGGGGTGAGACCCAGTACTTC.

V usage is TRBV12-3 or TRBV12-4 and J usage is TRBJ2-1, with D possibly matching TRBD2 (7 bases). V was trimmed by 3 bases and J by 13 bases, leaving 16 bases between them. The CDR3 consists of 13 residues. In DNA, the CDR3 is TGTGCCAGCAGTTTGGTAGGGGGGGAGACCCAGTTCTTC. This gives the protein CASSLVGGETQFF.